Listed below are T cell receptor beta chains from one sample, sequenced in a study of blood T cell repertoires in COVID-19. Produced via immunoSEQ multiplex PCR; TCRdb's table is partial and in-frame only. This table has about 90,000 clones, around nine tenths appearing once. Sequencing was carried out using peripheral blood. These receptors were taken from a man aged 50-60 years with acute or convalescent COVID-19. Both conserved end residues are part of each CDR3. The order of the fields is clone size, V gene, D gene, J gene, CDR3 protein, CDR3 DNA. A D gene is named only where the DNA matches it firmly. The listing skips clone size in some rows; elsewhere it reads once, few, many or a size class.

abundance: NA; v_gene: TRBV4-1; d_gene: NA; j_gene: TRBJ2-1; CDR3aa: CASSGGTYNEQFF; CDR3nt: TGCGCCAGCAGCGGGGGGACCTACAATGAGCAGTTCTTC
abundance: NA; v_gene: TRBV5-8; d_gene: NA; j_gene: TRBJ2-1; CDR3aa: CASSLGPVQFSSYNEQFF; CDR3nt: TGTGCCAGCAGCCTGGGACCCGTACAGTTTAGTTCCTACAATGAGCAGTTCTTC
abundance: NA; v_gene: TRBV24-1; d_gene: NA; j_gene: TRBJ2-2; CDR3aa: CATSGGRGWRYTNTGELFF; CDR3nt: TGTGCCACCAGTGGCGGTCGTGGGTGGCGATATACTAACACCGGGGAGCTGTTTTTT
abundance: NA; v_gene: TRBV4-2; d_gene: NA; j_gene: TRBJ2-3; CDR3aa: CASSSATITTDTQYF; CDR3nt: TGTGCCAGCAGCTCCGCCACCATTACTACAGATACGCAGTATTTT
abundance: NA; v_gene: TRBV12-3/TRBV12-4; d_gene: NA; j_gene: TRBJ2-2; CDR3aa: CASSLRTGELFF; CDR3nt: TGTGCCAGCAGTCTGAGAACCGGGGAGCTGTTTTTT
abundance: few; v_gene: TRBV25-1; d_gene: NA; j_gene: TRBJ1-2; CDR3aa: CASNGGAYGYTF; CDR3nt: TGTGCCAGCAATGGGGGCGCTTATGGCTACACCTTC
abundance: once; v_gene: TRBV18; d_gene: TRBD2; j_gene: TRBJ2-7; CDR3aa: CASSPPTSGRGEQYF; CDR3nt: TGTGCCAGCTCACCACCGACTAGCGGGAGAGGGGAGCAGTACTTC
abundance: NA; v_gene: TRBV19; d_gene: NA; j_gene: TRBJ1-1; CDR3aa: CASRQTGLGNTEAFF; CDR3nt: TGTGCCAGTAGACAAACCGGACTGGGGAACACTGAAGCTTTCTTT
abundance: NA; v_gene: TRBV10-3; d_gene: TRBD1; j_gene: TRBJ1-2; CDR3aa: CAITATGDYGYTF; CDR3nt: TGTGCCATCACCGCGACAGGGGACTATGGCTACACCTTC
abundance: once; v_gene: TRBV7-2; d_gene: TRBD1; j_gene: TRBJ2-7; CDR3aa: CASSLAGTGMVEQYF; CDR3nt: TGTGCCAGCAGCCTTGCGGGGACAGGGATGGTCGAGCAGTACTTC
abundance: NA; v_gene: TRBV2; d_gene: NA; j_gene: TRBJ1-3; CDR3aa: CASSIPLGDNDSGNTIYF; CDR3nt: TGTGCCAGCAGTATCCCGCTAGGGGACAACGACTCTGGAAACACCATATATTTT
abundance: NA; v_gene: TRBV5-1; d_gene: NA; j_gene: TRBJ1-6; CDR3aa: CASSLEPEVPSPLHF; CDR3nt: TGCGCCAGCAGCTTGGAGCCTGAAGTCCCTTCACCCCTCCACTTT
abundance: NA; v_gene: TRBV7-2; d_gene: NA; j_gene: TRBJ1-5; CDR3aa: CASSLGADQPQHF; CDR3nt: TGTGCCAGCAGCTTAGGGGCAGACCAGCCCCAGCATTTT
abundance: NA; v_gene: TRBV6-5; d_gene: TRBD2; j_gene: TRBJ2-1; CDR3aa: CASSYSSGNYNEQFF; CDR3nt: TGTGCCAGCAGTTACTCGAGCGGGAATTACAATGAGCAGTTCTTC
abundance: NA; v_gene: TRBV18; d_gene: NA; j_gene: TRBJ1-5; CDR3aa: CASSLTIKSSVGNQPQHF; CDR3nt: TGTGCCAGCTCACTCACAATCAAGTCGTCCGTTGGCAATCAGCCCCAGCATTTT
abundance: NA; v_gene: TRBV18; d_gene: TRBD1; j_gene: TRBJ2-7; CDR3aa: CASSPQPGTGVGEQYF; CDR3nt: TGTGCCAGCTCACCACAACCCGGGACAGGGGTAGGCGAGCAGTACTTC
abundance: NA; v_gene: TRBV27; d_gene: TRBD1; j_gene: TRBJ2-2; CDR3aa: CASSLISGTGVTGELFF; CDR3nt: TGTGCCAGCAGTTTAATTTCCGGGACAGGGGTAACCGGGGAGCTGTTTTTT
abundance: NA; v_gene: TRBV19; d_gene: TRBD2; j_gene: TRBJ2-1; CDR3aa: CASSLGPSLAGGPYEQFF; CDR3nt: TGTGCCAGTAGTCTAGGGCCTTCACTAGCGGGAGGGCCGTATGAGCAGTTCTTC
abundance: NA; v_gene: TRBV5-4; d_gene: TRBD1; j_gene: TRBJ2-7; CDR3aa: CASSKSNPGQSFEQYF; CDR3nt: TGTGCCAGCAGCAAATCCAATCCGGGACAGTCTTTCGAGCAGTACTTC
abundance: NA; v_gene: TRBV5-4; d_gene: NA; j_gene: TRBJ2-3; CDR3aa: CASSLVFRTDTQYF; CDR3nt: TGTGCCAGCAGCTTGGTCTTCCGTACAGATACGCAGTATTTT
abundance: NA; v_gene: TRBV10-3; d_gene: NA; j_gene: TRBJ1-1; CDR3aa: CAISESGQNTEAFF; CDR3nt: TGTGCCATCAGTGAGTCGGGACAGAACACTGAAGCTTTCTTT
abundance: NA; v_gene: TRBV5-6; d_gene: NA; j_gene: TRBJ2-7; CDR3aa: CASSFPGGSEQYF; CDR3nt: TGTGCCAGCAGCTTTCCGGGGGGCTCCGAGCAGTACTTC
abundance: NA; v_gene: TRBV6-1; d_gene: NA; j_gene: TRBJ2-3; CDR3aa: CASSDRGPTDTQYF; CDR3nt: TGTGCCAGCAGTGACAGGGGCCCCACAGATACGCAGTATTTT
abundance: once; v_gene: TRBV6-6; d_gene: TRBD1; j_gene: TRBJ1-1; CDR3aa: CASSRGQKNTEAFF; CDR3nt: TGTGCCAGCAGTAGGGGACAGAAGAACACTGAAGCTTTCTTT
abundance: NA; v_gene: TRBV6-5; d_gene: NA; j_gene: TRBJ1-2; CDR3aa: CASKEGVGGYTF; CDR3nt: TGTGCCAGCAAGGAAGGGGTCGGTGGCTACACCTTC
abundance: NA; v_gene: TRBV27; d_gene: TRBD1; j_gene: TRBJ1-6; CDR3aa: CASSLGTGRPNSPLHF; CDR3nt: TGTGCCAGCAGTTTAGGGACAGGTCGACCTAATTCACCCCTCCACTTT
abundance: once; v_gene: TRBV12-5; d_gene: TRBD1; j_gene: TRBJ1-2; CDR3aa: CASVRGLNYGYTF; CDR3nt: TGTGCTAGCGTCAGGGGGCTTAACTATGGCTACACCTTC
abundance: NA; v_gene: TRBV19; d_gene: NA; j_gene: TRBJ1-2; CDR3aa: CASSPTGLHPDGYGYTF; CDR3nt: TGTGCCAGTAGTCCCACAGGTCTTCATCCTGACGGCTATGGCTACACCTTC
abundance: once; v_gene: TRBV30; d_gene: NA; j_gene: TRBJ1-5; CDR3aa: CAWSDSGNQPQHF; CDR3nt: TGTGCCTGGAGTGATTCCGGGAATCAGCCCCAGCATTTT
abundance: NA; v_gene: TRBV27; d_gene: NA; j_gene: TRBJ2-7; CDR3aa: CASSLAGGGTYEQYF; CDR3nt: TGTGCCAGCAGTTTAGCTGGGGGGGGCACCTACGAGCAGTACTTC
abundance: NA; v_gene: TRBV5-4; d_gene: TRBD1; j_gene: TRBJ2-2; CDR3aa: CASSSAGTGNTGELFF; CDR3nt: TGTGCCAGCAGCTCTGCCGGGACAGGGAACACCGGGGAGCTGTTTTTT
abundance: NA; v_gene: TRBV5-6; d_gene: NA; j_gene: TRBJ2-6; CDR3aa: CASSLDSGPSAGGANVLTF; CDR3nt: TGTGCCAGCAGCTTGGATTCAGGGCCTTCAGCTGGTGGGGCCAACGTCCTGACTTTC
abundance: NA; v_gene: TRBV7-9; d_gene: NA; j_gene: TRBJ1-2; CDR3aa: CASSPTGGLGDGYTF; CDR3nt: TGTGCCAGCAGCCCAACAGGAGGGCTGGGGGATGGCTACACCTTC
abundance: NA; v_gene: TRBV5-4; d_gene: TRBD2; j_gene: TRBJ2-1; CDR3aa: CASSLAGGNNEQFF; CDR3nt: TGTGCCAGCAGCTTGGCGGGAGGTAACAATGAGCAGTTCTTC
abundance: NA; v_gene: TRBV6-1; d_gene: NA; j_gene: TRBJ2-7; CDR3aa: CASSEGFLAQQYF; CDR3nt: TGTGCCAGCAGTGAAGGATTCCTAGCCCAGCAGTACTTC
abundance: NA; v_gene: TRBV6-5; d_gene: TRBD1; j_gene: TRBJ1-5; CDR3aa: CASRTGEQPQHF; CDR3nt: TGTGCCAGCAGAACAGGGGAACAGCCCCAGCATTTT
abundance: NA; v_gene: TRBV19; d_gene: NA; j_gene: TRBJ2-6; CDR3aa: CASRRFSGANVLTF; CDR3nt: TGTGCCAGTAGGAGATTCTCTGGGGCCAACGTCCTGACTTTC
abundance: NA; v_gene: TRBV4-1; d_gene: TRBD2; j_gene: TRBJ2-5; CDR3aa: CASSMGLAGGFGETQYF; CDR3nt: TGCGCCAGCAGCATGGGGCTAGCGGGAGGTTTTGGAGAGACCCAGTACTTC
abundance: NA; v_gene: TRBV6-5; d_gene: NA; j_gene: TRBJ1-6; CDR3aa: CASSYSIYSPLHF; CDR3nt: TGTGCCAGCAGTTACTCGATCTACTCACCCCTCCACTTT
abundance: NA; v_gene: TRBV15; d_gene: NA; j_gene: TRBJ1-3; CDR3aa: CATSRDLTVLPSGNTIYF; CDR3nt: TGTGCCACCAGCAGAGATCTGACAGTTCTGCCCTCTGGAAACACCATATATTTT
abundance: NA; v_gene: TRBV2; d_gene: NA; j_gene: TRBJ1-1; CDR3aa: CASTQRQTEAFF; CDR3nt: TGTGCCAGCACCCAACGCCAGACTGAAGCTTTCTTT
abundance: NA; v_gene: TRBV30; d_gene: TRBD2; j_gene: TRBJ2-1; CDR3aa: CAWSVLRSLGEGQNEQFF; CDR3nt: TGTGCCTGGAGTGTACTACGTTCGCTGGGGGAGGGCCAGAATGAGCAGTTCTTC
abundance: NA; v_gene: TRBV28; d_gene: NA; j_gene: TRBJ2-2; CDR3aa: CASSLGGAPNTGELFF; CDR3nt: TGTGCCAGCAGTTTGGGGGGGGCCCCGAACACCGGGGAGCTGTTTTTT
abundance: few; v_gene: TRBV3-1/TRBV3-2; d_gene: TRBD2; j_gene: TRBJ2-2; CDR3aa: CASSQGSTSGTGELFF; CDR3nt: TGTGCCAGCAGCCAAGGTAGTACTAGCGGGACCGGGGAGCTGTTTTTT